The rows below give T cell receptor beta chains drawn from one sample of a study of blood T cell repertoires in COVID-19. Assay: immunoSEQ multiplex PCR; the TCRdb copy retains only in-frame clones and omits some. Of 450,000 to 500,000 clones listed, 70% to 90% are singletons. The sample was peripheral blood. The source is a human donor in a cohort sampled during active COVID-19. Both conserved end residues are part of each CDR3. A D gene is named only where the DNA matches it firmly. The size field is filled for only some rows; it gives once, few, many or a size class.

j_call | d_call | clone_size | v_call | cdr3_aa | cdr3_nt
TRBJ2-1 | . | . | TRBV21-1 | CASVLTSCDEQFF | TGTGCCAGCGTGCTGACTAGTTGCGATGAGCAGTTCTTC
TRBJ1-6 | TRBD1 | . | TRBV30 | CAGGTGASPLHF | TGTGCTGGCGGGACAGGGGCTTCACCCCTCCACTTT
TRBJ2-3 | TRBD2 | . | TRBV6-4 | CASSDEAGGPDTQYF | TGTGCCAGCAGTGACGAGGCGGGAGGCCCAGATACGCAGTATTTT
TRBJ1-1 | . | few | TRBV25-1 | CASMGHLNTEAFF | TGTGCCAGCATGGGACACCTGAACACTGAAGCTTTCTTT
TRBJ2-4 | . | . | TRBV7-2 | CASSLKGSGNIQYF | TGTGCCAGCAGCTTAAAAGGGAGTGGGAACATTCAGTACTTC
TRBJ2-7 | . | once | TRBV2 | CASSRDWNSYEQYF | TGTGCCAGCAGTCGGGACTGGAACTCCTACGAGCAGTACTTC
TRBJ2-7 | TRBD1 | . | TRBV27 | CASMSTGYVPYEQYF | TGTGCCAGCATGTCGACAGGGTATGTGCCCTACGAGCAGTACTTC
TRBJ2-4 | . | . | TRBV5-4 | CASSSETEEKNIQYF | TGTGCCAGCAGCTCAGAGACGGAGGAGAAAAACATTCAGTACTTC
TRBJ2-3 | TRBD2 | . | TRBV4-3 | CASSQALAGGVTDTQYF | TGCGCCAGCAGCCAAGCGTTAGCGGGAGGAGTCACAGATACGCAGTATTTT
TRBJ2-5 | TRBD2 | . | TRBV6-4 | CATELYSGGRGTQYF | TGTGCCACCGAGTTGTATAGCGGGGGCCGGGGGACCCAGTACTTC
TRBJ1-2 | . | . | TRBV5-5 | CASSLIQRDYGYTF | TGTGCCAGCAGCTTGATACAGAGGGACTATGGCTACACCTTC
TRBJ2-1 | . | . | TRBV3-1/TRBV3-2 | CASSQVSVPQVVF | TGTGCCAGCAGCCAAGTCAGCGTCCCGCAAGTAGTCTTC
TRBJ2-6 | . | . | TRBV6-2/TRBV6-3 | CASSSQGWANVLTF | TGTGCCAGCAGTTCCCAGGGGTGGGCCAACGTCCTGACTTTC
TRBJ2-5 | . | few | TRBV9 | CASSEGWTKETQYF | TGTGCCAGCAGCGAGGGGTGGACCAAAGAGACCCAGTACTTC
TRBJ2-5 | . | many | TRBV7-9 | CASTAPAPKETQYF | TGTGCCAGCACCGCCCCTGCACCTAAAGAGACCCAGTACTTC
TRBJ1-4 | TRBD1 | . | TRBV6-2/TRBV6-3 | CASSYPLNRGTNEKLFF | TGTGCCAGCAGTTACCCCCTAAACAGGGGGACTAATGAAAAACTGTTTTTT
TRBJ1-1 | . | . | TRBV7-2 | CASSLGPGAITEAFF | TGTGCCAGCAGCTTAGGCCCAGGGGCAATCACTGAAGCTTTCTTT
TRBJ1-1 | . | . | TRBV5-8 | CASSLRSRLNTEAFF | TGTGCCAGCAGCTTGAGGAGCAGACTGAACACTGAAGCTTTCTTT